This TCR beta chain came from a study of blood T cell repertoires in COVID-19. Study overall: The United States, Italy and Spain supplied acute and convalescent COVID-19 samples.

Membership in each cohort depended on participant-reported clinical history. Donors in Cohort 3 counted as recovered after two negative PCRs, clearance, or symptom resolution. CDR1 SGHVS and CDR2 FQNEAQ come from the germline V gene. The CDR3 extends over 15 amino acids. Trimming left V 1 base short and J 3 bases short, with 10 bases between. Authors' analysis steps: Amplification of reference gene primers was used by the study to estimate nucleated cell counts. This table comes from immunoSEQ multiplex PCR, and its TCRdb copy is limited to in-frame clones, with some not included. V and J calls and clone size come straight from that table; D and trimming were deduced from the DNA. Of roughly 400,000 clones in the sample, roughly 86% were seen once.

Sequencing was carried out using PBMCs or T cells enriched from blood (not recorded which). V and J are TRBV7-8 and TRBJ2-1; TRBD2 might be the D (5 bases). This clonotype was obtained from a woman between 25 and 40 years old who had recovered from COVID-19. In DNA form, the CDR3 reads TGTGCCAGCAGCTTAGAAAGCGGTTACTACAATGAGCAGTTCTTC. It translates to CASSLESGYYNEQFF.